These T cell receptor beta chains were read from a single sample in a study of response to subunit inactivated influenza vaccine. TCRdb re-called the RT-PCR reads through MiXCR, storing one row per CDR3 protein. The table lists hundreds of thousands of distinct CDR3 sequences, 18% of them singletons. Sample: PBMCs from blood, taken roughly 5 days after vaccination. The receptors stem from a man aged 45-60 years who received an inactivated influenza vaccine. Both conserved end residues are part of each CDR3. The D gene is left open where the match is weak. For some rows the clone size is stated as once, few or many, or as a class when expanded; others skip it.

NA,TRBJ2-3,14,NA,TRBV9,TGTGCCAGCAGCGTAGAACCGTGGGGAGATACGCAGTATTTT,CASSVEPWGDTQYF
NA,TRBJ2-7,15,NA,TRBV27,TGTGCCAGCAGTTCCCGGGATAGAGGGGACTACGAGCAGTACTTC,CASSSRDRGDYEQYF
NA,TRBJ1-3,16,few,TRBV6-5,TGTGCCAGCAGTTACCTTCGAGGGAGCTCTGGAAACACCATATATTTT,CASSYLRGSSGNTIYF
TRBD2,TRBJ2-7,18,few,TRBV4-2,TGTGCCAGCAGCCAACGGCTAGCGGGAGCCGAGCTTGGGTACGAGCAGTACTTC,CASSQRLAGAELGYEQYF
NA,TRBJ2-7,18,many,TRBV4-3,TGCGCCAGCAGCCAAGATTCCCTACGGACAGGACTAAACTACGAGCAGTACTTC,CASSQDSLRTGLNYEQYF
NA,TRBJ2-7,15,NA,TRBV28,TGTGCCAGCAGATCACAGGTTCCGAGCTCCTACGAGCAGTACTTC,CASRSQVPSSYEQYF
NA,TRBJ2-2,15,NA,TRBV3-1,TGTGCAAGCAGCCAACGGACGGGCAGGGTCGGGGAGCTGTTTTTT,CASSQRTGRVGELFF
NA,TRBJ2-3,16,NA,TRBV5-1,TGCGCCAGCAGCTTGGGGACTTCTCCCAGCACAGATACGCAGTATTTT,CASSLGTSPSTDTQYF
NA,TRBJ2-5,14,NA,TRBV6-5,TGTGCCAGCAGTTACTCTAGCACGGGAGAGACCCAGTACTTC,CASSYSSTGETQYF
TRBD1,TRBJ2-1,14,NA,TRBV9,TGTGCCAGCAGCGCTTGGACAGGGAACAATGAGCAGTTCTTC,CASSAWTGNNEQFF
TRBD1,TRBJ2-7,15,NA,TRBV13,TGTGCCAGCAGCTTCGACGGGACAGGGGGTAGTGAGCAGTACTTC,CASSFDGTGGSEQYF
NA,TRBJ2-1,16,NA,TRBV20-1,TGCAGTGCTAGAGACTACCTAAGGAGCTCCTACAATAAGCAGTTCTTC,CSARDYLRSSYNKQFF
NA,TRBJ2-7,15,many,TRBV12-3/TRBV12-4,TGTGCCAGCACCCCCCATGGGGGGGCGAGCTACGAGCAGTACTTC,CASTPHGGASYEQYF
NA,TRBJ1-5,13,NA,TRBV29-1,TGCAGCGTTGGCAACGGGGCCCGAGGGCCCCAGCATTTT,CSVGNGARGPQHF
NA,TRBJ2-1,14,NA,TRBV6-1,TGTGCCACCAGGTCGGATAGCTCCTACAATGAGCAGTTCTTC,CATRSDSSYNEQFF
NA,TRBJ1-5,17,NA,TRBV7-2,TGTGCCAGCAGCAGAGACAGGTACCCCACCAACAATCAGCCCCAGCATTTT,CASSRDRYPTNNQPQHF
NA,TRBJ2-7,11,few,TRBV12-3/TRBV12-4,TGTGCCACCGGACAAGTCTACGAGCAGTACTTC,CATGQVYEQYF
NA,TRBJ2-7,16,NA,TRBV20-1,TGCAGTGCTCCACCACAAGGACAGACCAAAACCTACGAGCAGTACTTC,CSAPPQGQTKTYEQYF
NA,TRBJ1-6,16,many,TRBV20-1,TGCAGTGCTCAGAGGGCCCAGGGATCCTATAATTCACCCCTCCACTTT,CSAQRAQGSYNSPLHF
NA,TRBJ2-7,14,NA,TRBV4-2,TGTGCCAGCAGTCCGCGTAGCGGAACCTACGAGCAGTACTTC,CASSPRSGTYEQYF
NA,TRBJ2-1,15,NA,TRBV5-5,TGTGCCAGCAGCTTTCCGGGTCTTCGGGGAAATGAGCAGTTCTTC,CASSFPGLRGNEQFF
TRBD1,TRBJ2-1,15,many,TRBV7-2,TGTGCCAGCAGCAGCGGGACAGGGCTTCAGAATGAGCAGTTCTTC,CASSSGTGLQNEQFF
NA,TRBJ2-3,18,few,TRBV5-1,TGCGCCAGCAGCCGATACGGGCATTCGGGGAGTGACACAGATACGCAGTATTTT,CASSRYGHSGSDTDTQYF
NA,TRBJ2-7,17,few,TRBV28,TGTGCCAGCAGCTATCTGGGGCAGGCCCTGCGGAGCTACGAGCAGTACTTC,CASSYLGQALRSYEQYF
NA,TRBJ1-4,15,few,TRBV4-3,TGCGCCAGCAGCCAAGATTACAGGGCATTTGAAAAACTGTTTTTT,CASSQDYRAFEKLFF
TRBD2,TRBJ2-7,15,NA,TRBV29-1,TGCAGCGTTGAAGAGGCCGGACTAGCGGTGATGGAGCAGTACTTC,CSVEEAGLAVMEQYF
NA,TRBJ2-7,12,few,TRBV29-1,TGCAGCGTTGAAGGGCAGACCTACGAGCAGTACTTC,CSVEGQTYEQYF
TRBD2,TRBJ2-3,17,NA,TRBV5-1,TGCGCCAGCAGCTTGGAGGTAGCGGGGTCTGGTACAGATACGCAGTATTTT,CASSLEVAGSGTDTQYF
NA,TRBJ2-7,14,few,TRBV4-3,TGCGCCAGCAGCCGCGGACAGTACTCCTACGAGCAGTACTTC,CASSRGQYSYEQYF
TRBD1,TRBJ1-2,13,NA,TRBV20-1,TGCAGTGCAAAGGACAGGGGGTACGATGGCTACACCTTC,CSAKDRGYDGYTF
TRBD2,TRBJ2-1,14,NA,TRBV25-1,TGTGCCAGCAGTTGGAGCGGGAGCTACAATGAGCAGTTCTTC,CASSWSGSYNEQFF
NA,TRBJ2-7,12,NA,TRBV6-6,TGTTCCAGCTCCGATCACACCTACGAGCAGTACTTC,CSSSDHTYEQYF
TRBD2,TRBJ2-3,14,NA,TRBV29-1,TGCAGCACAAACGTTGGACGGGAGGCGGGTACGCAGTATTTT,CSTNVGREAGTQYF
NA,TRBJ2-5,12,many,TRBV29-1,TGCAGCGTTGAAATTTATCAAGAGACCCAGTACTTC,CSVEIYQETQYF
TRBD1,TRBJ2-1,16,few,TRBV5-1,TGCGCCAGCAGCCTTGGCTGGACAGGGGGTAGCGATGAGCAGTTCTTC,CASSLGWTGGSDEQFF
TRBD1,TRBJ2-3,14,many,TRBV29-1,TGCAGCGTCGTGCGAGGGGGCCGGGCAGATACGCAGTATTTT,CSVVRGGRADTQYF
NA,TRBJ2-5,15,NA,TRBV7-2,TGTGCCAGCAGCTTAGGGCAGGTACTTCAAGAGACCCAGTACTTC,CASSLGQVLQETQYF
TRBD2,TRBJ2-3,16,many,TRBV4-2,TGTGCCAGCAGCCAAGTTAGCGGGACACGCACAGATACGCAGTATTTT,CASSQVSGTRTDTQYF
TRBD1,TRBJ1-1,14,NA,TRBV2,TGTGCCAGCAGGTTGACAGGGGGGGACACTGAAGCTTTCTTT,CASRLTGGDTEAFF
TRBD1,TRBJ2-7,17,NA,TRBV13,TGTGCCAGCAGCTTAGGCAGGGGGCGCCTTAAGGCCTACGAGCAGTACTTC,CASSLGRGRLKAYEQYF
TRBD1,TRBJ1-2,12,few,TRBV10-3,TGTGCCATCAGTGAGTCGGTGGACAGGGTTACCTTC,CAISESVDRVTF
TRBD2,TRBJ2-7,16,NA,TRBV27,TGTGCCAGCAGTTCGCTAGGCGGGGGGGAAAACTACGAGCAGTACTTC,CASSSLGGGENYEQYF
NA,TRBJ2-2,16,NA,TRBV4-3,TGCGCCAGCAGCCAAGTCTGGAGGACGCCTACCGGGGAGCTGTTTTTT,CASSQVWRTPTGELFF
TRBD2,TRBJ2-3,15,many,TRBV6-4,TGTGCCAGCAGTCGGACTAGCGCTAGCACAGATACGCAGTATTTT,CASSRTSASTDTQYF
TRBD1,TRBJ2-1,16,NA,TRBV6-1,TGTGCCAGCACCCCCACCGGGACAGGGAATTACAATGAGCAGTTCTTC,CASTPTGTGNYNEQFF
TRBD1,TRBJ2-7,16,NA,TRBV7-9,TGTGCCAGCAGCGAACGGACAGGCGTAAAGGACTACGAGCAGTACTTC,CASSERTGVKDYEQYF
TRBD2,TRBJ2-7,16,NA,TRBV28,TGTGCCAGCAGTTTATATTCCGGGACTAGTATTTACGAGCAGTACTTC,CASSLYSGTSIYEQYF
TRBD1,TRBJ1-5,14,few,TRBV12-3/TRBV12-4,TGTGCCAGCAGGTGGGGACAGGGCTATCAGCCCCAGCATTTT,CASRWGQGYQPQHF
NA,TRBJ2-3,16,NA,TRBV7-2,TGTGCCAGCAGCTCAAGGGGGGGTCCCCTGGCAGATACGCAGTATTTT,CASSSRGGPLADTQYF
TRBD2,TRBJ2-5,15,few,TRBV24-1,TGTGCCACCAGTGGGACTAGCGGGATCCAAGAGACCCAGTACTTC,CATSGTSGIQETQYF
NA,TRBJ1-1,15,NA,TRBV6-2/TRBV6-3,TGTGCCAGCAGTTACAACCAGGGGAAGAACACTGAAGCTTTCTTT,CASSYNQGKNTEAFF
NA,TRBJ1-2,11,few,TRBV6-4,TGTGCCAGCAGCCAAAGAGGCGGCTACACCTTC,CASSQRGGYTF
NA,TRBJ1-4,12,many,TRBV4-2,TGTGCCAGCAGCCAAGAGTTTGGGGATCATCTCTTT,CASSQEFGDHLF
NA,TRBJ2-7,15,few,TRBV20-1,TGCAGTGCTAGAGATGGTGGGAGTTGGGGTTCCGAGCAGTACTTC,CSARDGGSWGSEQYF